This TCR beta chain was observed in a study of T cells after yellow fever vaccination. TCRdb processed the 5' RACE reads anew with MiXCR; each CDR3 protein has one entry. Of about 310,000 distinct CDR3 sequences in the sample, approximately 3.8% were seen once. This clonotype has only a few counts. The V end was cut by 9 bases, the J end by 5 bases, with 13 bases between. Germline loops: CDR1 MNHNY, CDR2 SVGAGI (reference sequence). CDR3 size: 12 residues. Material: PBMCs, obtained on the day of the yellow fever booster vaccination. The TCR was taken from a man younger than 30 who received the YFV17D yellow fever vaccine. The rearrangement joins TRBV6-6 to TRBJ2-5, with D unresolved. The CDR3 spells CASLHLGETQYF. The CDR3 coding sequence is TGTGCCAGTTTACACCTCGGGGAGACCCAGTACTTC.